The subject of this entry is one T cell receptor beta chain. This entry belongs to a study of blood T cell repertoires in COVID-19. CDR1 is SGHRS, CDR2 YFSETQ, per germline. CDR3 length: 15 residues. With V trimmed by 1 base and J by 4 bases, 5 bases remained unmatched. The protocol was immunoSEQ multiplex PCR, while the TCRdb copy is restricted to in-frame clones and leaves out a portion. The sample lists about 140,000 clones, just over 85% occurring once. Specimen: peripheral blood. The source of this sequence is a woman in her sixties with acute or convalescent COVID-19. This chain uses TRBV5-1 with TRBJ2-3; 8 bases are a match to TRBD1. Here the CDR3 DNA reads TGCGCCAGCAGCTTGAGACAGGGGACGCCAGATACGCAGTATTTT. Translated, it gives CASSLRQGTPDTQYF.